Below, 11 T cell receptor beta chains from the same sample are listed, as sequenced in a study of cytomegalovirus exposure and HLA in healthy donors (dated by TCRdb to about 2017). The library was obtained by the immunoSEQ multiplex PCR assay. For the multiplex PCR, a mixture combining 60 forward primers for TCR Vbeta segments and 13 reverse primers for TCR Jbeta segments was used. The source is immuneACCESS, and TCRdb retained only in-frame sequences with V and J called. Part of the clones is not carried over; for the studies checked, unresolved V genes explain less than half of this, and the remainder is unexplained. The sample table contains about 130,000 clones; only one count was recorded for approximately 78% of them. The top ten clonotypes cover about 2.6% of the sample. The sample comprised PBMCs. The receptor source for this set is a human donor in good health.

The chain links TRBV7-6 to TRBJ2-1; possible D gene TRBD1, 7 bases. Germline-derived CDR1 and CDR2 are SGHVS and FNYEAQ. V was shortened by 0 bases and J by 1 base, with 13 bases between the two germline ends. This CDR3 is built from 17 residues. CDR3 in DNA: TGTGCCAGCAGCTTAGCCCCGCCAGGGGGGTCCTACAATGAGCAGTTCTTC. Translated, it gives CASSLAPPGGSYNEQFF.

The rearrangement links TRBV27 to TRBJ2-7; tentatively, D is TRBD2 (5 bases). The CDR3 loop spans 13 amino acids. Trimming shortened V by 2 bases and J by 3 bases, and 8 bases separated the two germline ends. CDR1 and CDR2 (germline): MNHEY, SMNVEV (reference sequence). The CDR3 DNA reads as TGTGCCAGCAGTTTAATTGAGGGCTACGAGCAGTACTTC. Translated: CASSLIEGYEQYF.

This rearrangement joins TRBV5-1 to TRBJ2-2; 10 nucleotides match TRBD1. The CDR3 sequence is 17 residues long. The V gene end was trimmed by 4 bases and the J gene end by 4 bases; junction bases not matched to a gene: 10. The germline CDR1 and CDR2 sequences are SGHRS and YFSETQ. The DNA for the CDR3 is TGCGCCAGCAGCCGGACCGGGACAGGGGTTGTCACCGGGGAGCTGTTTTTT. Translation gives CASSRTGTGVVTGELFF.

The chain uses TRBV28 and TRBJ1-5, with a tentative D call TRBD1 (6 bases). CDR3 length: 15 residues. Trimming took 6 bases from V and 5 from J, leaving 17 bases between them. Looked up from germline, CDR1 is MDHEN and CDR2 is SYDVKM. CDR3 region: CASRNGDRTDQPQHF. The CDR3 nucleotides read TGTGCCAGCAGGAATGGAGACAGGACCGATCAGCCCCAGCATTTT.

V gene TRBV5-1 combines with J gene TRBJ2-7; tentative D call: TRBD2 (5 bases). CDR1 and CDR2 from the germline V gene are SGHRS and YFSETQ. The CDR3 consists of 16 residues. V gave up 4 bases and J gave up 3 bases, with 20 bases separating them. As DNA, the CDR3 is TGCGCCAGCAGCCCTGATGGACGCACTGCGGGCTACGAGCAGTACTTC. It translates to CASSPDGRTAGYEQYF.

This rearrangement joins TRBV2 to TRBJ2-3, with a possible D match to TRBD1 (6 bases). The CDR3 totals 13 residues. CDR1 and CDR2 (germline): SNHLY, FYNNEI. The V gene lost 10 bases and the J gene lost 2 bases, with 13 bases spanning the gap. CDR3 sequence (DNA): TGTGCCACCAAAGGGGGTCTCACAGATACGCAGTATTTT. This translates into CATKGGLTDTQYF. Complete variable domain (other parts from reference TRBV2 and TRBJ2-3): EPEVTQTPSHQVTQMGQEVILRCVPISNHLYFYWYRQILGQKVEFLVSFYNNEISEKSEIFDDQFSVERPDGSNFTLKIRSTKLEDSAMYFCATKGGLTDTQYFGPGTRLTVL.

The chain combines TRBV6-5 with TRBJ2-5; D perhaps matches TRBD1 (6 bases). The length of the CDR3 is 14 residues. The germline CDR1 and CDR2 sequences are MNHEY and SVGAGI. V lost 6 bases to trimming and J lost 5 bases, with 16 bases between them. DNA of the CDR3: TGTGCCAGCAGCGAAGGTACAGGGAGCGAGACCCAGTACTTC. It is translated as CASSEGTGSETQYF.

This CDR3 reads CASSQTPGGLEEKLFF. As DNA, the CDR3 is TGCGCCAGCAGCCAAACGCCGGGGGGGTTGGAGGAAAAACTGTTTTTT. V gene TRBV4-1 combines with J gene TRBJ1-4; D might be TRBD1 (5 bases). This CDR3 contains 16 residues. Germline V gene lookup returns CDR1 MGHRA and CDR2 YSYEKL. Trimming left V 2 bases short and J 8 bases short, with 18 bases between.

In this sample, this clone turned up a few times. The rearrangement joins TRBV11-2 to TRBJ2-2; D call uncertain. Per the germline V gene, CDR1 is SGHAT and CDR2 is FQNNGV. The ends were cut back, 1 base at V and 0 bases at J, with 6 bases in the middle. The CDR3 length is 15 residues. The CDR3, as DNA: TGTGCCAGCAGCTTAGGCACAACGAACACCGGGGAGCTGTTTTTT. Residues: CASSLGTTNTGELFF.

The gene calls are TRBV6-6 and TRBJ2-6; D uncertain. Germline V gene data show CDR1 as MNHNY and CDR2 as SVGAGI (reference sequence). Trimming cost V 5 bases and J 2 bases, with 7 bases left between them. The length of the CDR3 is 14 residues. For the CDR3, the DNA is TGTGCCAGCAGTCCTCAGACTGGGGCCAACGTCCTGACTTTC. Translation gives CASSPQTGANVLTF.

This clone was counted between two and nine times. V is TRBV10-3 and J is TRBJ2-3; the match to TRBD2 covers 13 bases. Trimming took 11 bases from V and 6 from J; bases not matched to a gene: 8. Germline assignment: CDR1 ENHRY and CDR2 SYGVKD. This CDR3 is 14 amino acids long. The CDR3 DNA follows: TGTGCCGTCCGACTAGCGGGGGGCCTGGATACGCAGTATTTT. Its protein is CAVRLAGGLDTQYF.